A single sample is the source of the 26 T cell receptor beta chains below, sequenced in a study of blood T cells in healthy people across ages (dated by TCRdb to the mid-2010s). To prepare the library, 5' RACE was applied. Sequencing instrument: Illumina HiSeq 2500. The second PCR ran for about 7 to 11 cycles and used a J-beta primer mix along with a sample-barcoded 5' primer. Clones were called with MiXCR by TCRdb after fastp trimmed the public reads at Q25, and only in-frame beta chains were retained. Every CDR3 protein is listed once, alongside the most common genes and DNA of its rows. The sample table records fewer than 900,000 distinct CDR3 sequences; about 42% of these occur just once. The ten largest make up 20% to 25% of the sample. Material for sequencing was blood. The receptors stem from an older woman in good health.

This clonotype appeared a few times. This rearrangement joins TRBV20-1 to TRBJ2-7; 11 bases agree with TRBD2. There are 14 residues in the CDR3. In germline, CDR1 is DFQATT, CDR2 SNEGSKA (reference sequence). Trimming at V came to 5 bases and at J to 0 bases, leaving 3 bases not matched to a gene. CDR3 in amino acids: CSAAGTSGSYEQYF. The CDR3 coding sequence is TGCAGTGCTGCCGGGACTAGCGGCTCCTACGAGCAGTACTTC.

The rearrangement uses TRBV5-1 and TRBJ2-1; possibly TRBD1 for D (6 bases). V gave up 0 bases and J gave up 10 bases, with 14 bases separating them. This CDR3 comprises 14 residues. Germline V gene lookup returns CDR1 SGHRS and CDR2 YFSETQ. CDR3 region: CASSLDRAEGEQFF. The CDR3 bases are TGCGCCAGCAGCTTGGACAGGGCCGAAGGGGAGCAGTTCTTC.

The V call is TRBV24-1, the J call TRBJ2-2; a weak D match, TRBD1 (5 bases). The CDR3 runs to 16 residues. Germline CDR1 KGHDR, CDR2 SFDVKD. The V end lost 4 bases, the J end lost 0 bases, and 11 bases lay between the germline ends. The CDR3 spells CATSDPGRANTGELFF. CDR3 nucleotides: TGTGCCACCAGTGACCCCGGCAGGGCGAACACCGGGGAGCTGTTTTTT.

This clonotype was seen only a few times. J is TRBJ2-3 and V is TRBV30, with D possibly TRBD1 on 6 matching bases. This CDR3 has 19 residues. The germline gives CDR1 GTSNPN, CDR2 SVGIG (reference sequence). The V end lost 1 base, the J end lost 3 bases, and 26 bases lay between the germline ends. DNA for the CDR3: TGTGCCTGGAGTGGAGGGGGACACCCGGGGTTGAGAAGTACAGATACGCAGTATTTT. Translated, it gives CAWSGGGHPGLRSTDTQYF.

This chain connects TRBV6-6 to TRBJ2-7, with a possible D match to TRBD2 (6 bases). V was pared by 0 bases and J by 4 bases, with 13 bases between. In germline, CDR1 is MNHNY, CDR2 SVGAGI (reference sequence). The CDR3 extends over 15 amino acids. The CDR3 sequence is CASSYSRDGSYEQYF. CDR3 in DNA: TGTGCCAGCAGTTACTCTCGGGACGGGAGTTACGAGCAGTACTTC.

V gene TRBV7-2 combines with J gene TRBJ2-3, with D perhaps matching TRBD1 (5 bases). There are 14 residues in the CDR3. The V and J ends lost 5 bases and 4 bases respectively, with 13 bases between them. From germline, CDR1 is SGHTA and CDR2 FQGNSA. The CDR3 region has the DNA TGTGCCAGCAGCCCTTCCAGGGTACCAGATACGCAGTATTTT. This gives the protein CASSPSRVPDTQYF. Supplemented by reference TRBV7-2 and TRBJ2-3, the full variable domain reads GAGVSQSPSNKVTEKGKDVELRCDPISGHTALYWYRQSLGQGLEFLIYFQGNSAPDKSGLPSDRFSAERTGGSVSTLTIQRTQQEDSAVYLCASSPSRVPDTQYFGPGTRLTVL.

The chain couples TRBV18 to TRBJ2-1, with 11 bases fitting TRBD2. The assigned J gene may be wrong: the sequence end matches TRBJ2-7 better. Germline CDR1 and CDR2: KGHSH and LQKENI. The CDR3 length is 16 residues. This chain's CDR3 is CASLEMTSGAYNEQYF. The CDR3 nucleotides are TGTGCCAGCCTCGAAATGACTAGCGGGGCATACAATGAGCAGTACTTC.

The V call is TRBV20-1, the J call TRBJ1-6; D is unclear. This CDR3 contains 17 residues. V shed 0 bases and J shed 0 bases, with 12 bases lying between them. Germline assignment: CDR1 DFQATT and CDR2 SNEGSKA (reference sequence). The CDR3 coding sequence is TGCAGTGCTAGAGACGATGAGAAGAGCTCCTATAATTCACCCCTCCACTTT. Translated: CSARDDEKSSYNSPLHF.

The chain links TRBV6-5 to TRBJ2-7; D may be TRBD2 (5 bases). Trimming shortened V by 5 bases and J by 3 bases, and 11 bases separated the two germline ends. CDR3 size: 13 residues. Germline CDR1 reads MNHEY; CDR2 reads SVGAGI. CDR3 sequence: CASSDVRGYEQYF. Written as DNA, the CDR3 is TGTGCCAGCAGTGACGTTCGGGGCTACGAGCAGTACTTC.

This clonotype came up a few times. The chain recombines TRBV7-2 with TRBJ2-7; the match to TRBD2 covers 14 bases. The CDR3 is 14 residues long. V trimming: 5 bases; J trimming: 4 bases; junction bases outside the gene matches: 1. Germline values: CDR1 SGHTA, CDR2 FQGNSA. CDR3 nucleotides: TGTGCCAGCAGCGGGACTAGCGGGGGATACGAGCAGTACTTC. It specifies CASSGTSGGYEQYF.

The chain uses TRBV28 and TRBJ2-3; 8 bases align to TRBD1. CDR1 is MDHEN and CDR2 is SYDVKM in the germline V gene. V was clipped by 5 bases and J by 6 bases; unmatched bases: 7. CDR3 length: 14 residues. The CDR3 DNA reads as TGTGCCAGCAGTCTCGGCAGGGGGCCCGATACGCAGTATTTT. Translated: CASSLGRGPDTQYF.

This chain links TRBV6-5 with TRBJ2-5; 8 nucleotides align to TRBD1. The J call may be mistaken, given a closer DNA end match to TRBJ2-7. The CDR3 is 14 residues long. Germline CDR1 and CDR2: MNHEY and SVGAGI. The CDR3 nucleotides are TGTGCCAGCAGCCTTCAGGGGGCGCCTTACGAGCAGTACTTC. It yields the protein CASSLQGAPYEQYF.

This clonotype was detected a few times. The chain joins TRBV6-6 to TRBJ1-1; weak D call: TRBD1 (5 bases). The CDR3 is made up of 14 amino acids. Between the trimmed V and J ends, which lost 2 bases and 0 bases, there was a span of 7 bases. Germline CDR1 is MNHNY and CDR2 is SVGAGI (reference sequence). CDR3 sequence reads: CASSYDSMNTEAFF. The CDR3 nucleotides are TGTGCCAGCAGTTACGACAGTATGAACACTGAAGCTTTCTTT.

Worth noting for this clonotype: At one of its ends the junction is not consistent with the germline gene, which may arise from a read error. CDR3 bases: TGTGCCAGTAGCCGGGGGTCCGACAATGAGCAGGTCTTC. This sequence encodes CASSRGSDNEQVF. This chain links TRBV3-1 with TRBJ2-1; weak D call: TRBD2 (6 bases). Looked up from germline, CDR1 is LGHDT and CDR2 is YNNKEL (reference sequence). The length of the CDR3 is 13 residues.

About this clonotype: In this CDR3 the conserved last residue, phenylalanine or tryptophan, is missing, so a read error is likely. This chain joins TRBV7-2 and TRBJ2-4, with 7 bases fitting TRBD1. The DNA end favors TRBJ2-7, so the J call may be wrong. The length of the CDR3 is 13 residues. Germline CDR1 is SGHTA and CDR2 is FQGNSA. CDR3 nucleotide sequence: TGTGCCAGCAGCACCCAGGGGGCCTACGAGCAGTACTGC. This codes for CASSTQGAYEQYC.

The table lists this clonotype with a count of one. The gene calls are TRBV4-3 and TRBJ1-3; 9 nucleotides match TRBD1. J gave up 4 bases and V 4 bases, and 5 bases lay outside the gene matches. This CDR3 is built from 15 residues. In germline, CDR1 is LGHNA, CDR2 YSLEER. Written as DNA, the CDR3 is TGCGCCAGCAGCCCAACAGGGGGCCGAGGAAACACCATATATTTT. Its translation: CASSPTGGRGNTIYF.

The chain is built from TRBV20-1 and TRBJ1-6; 11 bases are shared with TRBD1. The length of the CDR3 is 15 residues. Unmatched junction bases numbered 9, after V lost 4 bases and J lost 10 bases. Germline CDR1 and CDR2: DFQATT and SNEGSKA (reference sequence). In nucleotides, the CDR3 is TGCAGTGCTACATTACGGGACAGGGGGTTCTCACCCCTCCACTTT. Amino acids: CSATLRDRGFSPLHF.

To note about this clonotype: An end of the junction does not agree with germline; a read error may underlie this. This chain uses TRBV7-9 with TRBJ2-5; a weak D match, TRBD1 (5 bases). With the DNA end fitting TRBJ2-7 better, the J assignment may be wrong. The CDR3 runs to 14 residues. Germline CDR1 is SEHNR and CDR2 is FQNEAQ (reference sequence). The CDR3 sequence: CASSLGARESEQYF. The CDR3 DNA sequence: TGTGCCAGTAGCTTAGGGGCCAGGGAAAGCGAGCAGTACTTC.

About this clonotype: At one of its ends the junction is not consistent with the germline gene, which may arise from a read error. The rearrangement joins TRBV4-2 to TRBJ1-4; 7 nucleotides align to TRBD1. This CDR3 is 17 amino acids long. Germline V CDR1 and CDR2: LGHNA, YNFKEQ. The CDR3 here is CASRFVGGSRANEELFF. The CDR3 coding sequence is TGTGCCAGCAGATTCGTAGGGGGCAGTAGGGCTAATGAAGAACTGTTTTTT.

The gene calls are TRBV11-1 and TRBJ2-5; D not certain. The CDR3 runs 14 residues. The germline V gene encodes CDR1 SGHAT and CDR2 FQDESV (reference sequence). The V gene lost 5 bases and the J gene lost 2 bases, with 12 bases spanning the gap. CDR3 loop: CASSVTQSQETQYF. CDR3 DNA sequence: TGTGCCAGCAGCGTAACCCAGTCTCAAGAGACCCAGTACTTC.

This clonotype was counted between two and nine times. This CDR3 is CASSQDRASEQYF. The CDR3 bases are TGTGCCAGCAGCCAAGACAGAGCCAGCGAGCAGTACTTC. The genes are TRBV3-1 and TRBJ2-7, with unresolved D. CDR1 and CDR2 (germline): LGHDT, YNNKEL (reference sequence). This CDR3 is 13 amino acids long. The ends were cut back, 0 bases at V and 6 bases at J, with 9 bases in the middle.

The V gene is TRBV24-1, the J gene TRBJ2-1; 7 bases agree with TRBD2. V was clipped by 3 bases and J by 8 bases; unmatched bases: 6. The CDR3 is 14 amino acids. The germline V gene has CDR1 KGHDR and CDR2 SFDVKD. The CDR3 DNA sequence: TGTGCCACCAGTGATGTGCTAGCGGTGGATGAGCAGTTCTTC. This gives the protein CATSDVLAVDEQFF.

The V gene is TRBV12-3 or TRBV12-4, the J gene TRBJ2-3; D uncertain. Deletions cut 6 bases from V and 0 bases from J, with 13 bases between. The CDR3 runs to 15 residues. The CDR3, as DNA: TGTGCCAGCAGCCCACGGGCGGATAGCACAGATACGCAGTATTTT. Its translation: CASSPRADSTDTQYF.

The chain recombines TRBV7-2 with TRBJ2-2, with D perhaps TRBD2 (6 bases). Trimming took off 1 base at V and 5 bases at J, with 11 bases between the two ends. Germline values: CDR1 SGHTA, CDR2 FQGNSA. This CDR3 has 15 amino acids. The CDR3 DNA reads TGTGCCAGCAGCTTAGATCGGGAGTGGACCGGGGAGCTGTTTTTT. Its translation: CASSLDREWTGELFF.

For this clonotype: With a much larger clone just one base away, this may be a read error. The V call is TRBV2, the J call TRBJ2-7, with 14 nucleotides matching TRBD2. This CDR3 contains 13 residues. The V gene end was trimmed by 7 bases and the J gene end by 7 bases; junction bases not matched to a gene: 3. Per the germline V gene, CDR1 is SNHLY and CDR2 is FYNNEI. CDR3 amino acids: CASNRLAGGEQYF. Written as DNA, the CDR3 is TGTGCCAGCAACCGACTAGCGGGGGGGGAGCAGTACTTC.

V gene TRBV12-3 or TRBV12-4 combines with J gene TRBJ2-5, with 10 bases matching TRBD1. V trimming: 5 bases; J trimming: 7 bases; junction bases outside the gene matches: 7. The CDR3 is 14 amino acids. The CDR3 sequence is CASSPTGGPRTQYF. The CDR3 DNA reads TGTGCCAGCAGTCCGACAGGGGGCCCCCGGACCCAGTACTTC.